One and the same sample provided the 18 T cell receptor beta chains below, sequenced in a study of regulatory T cells in long-lasting Graves disease. Arm-PCR of CDR3 regions and iRepertoire HTBI primers were the basis on which TCR beta libraries were built. TCRdb fed the multiplex PCR reads into MiXCR, producing one record per CDR3 protein. Counted here are around 230,000 distinct CDR3 sequences, about a sixth occurring once; the ten biggest clones make up over 20%. Regarding time point: newly diagnosed GD, antithyroid drugs for less than 3 months. PBMCs were the source of the RNA used for TCR sequencing. Sequencing used peripheral blood mononuclear cells (PBMCs), obtained at new diagnosis, from a patient treated with antithyroid drugs. The receptors were gathered from a female donor with Graves disease.

This clonotype was observed many times. This rearrangement joins TRBV4-1 to TRBJ2-5, with 7 bases that match TRBD2. This CDR3 has 18 residues. V shed 1 base and J 5 bases; nucleotides not matched to a gene: 16. The germline CDR1 and CDR2 sequences are MGHRA and YSYEKL. The CDR3 DNA follows: TGCGCCAGCAGCCAAGCGGGTGCGGGAGCGGGGCTGGGGGAGACCCAGTACTTC. Encoded protein: CASSQAGAGAGLGETQYF.

This clonotype has at least ten counts. This chain joins TRBV18 and TRBJ1-4; D remains ambiguous. Germline V lookup: CDR1 KGHSH, CDR2 LQKENI. The CDR3 extends over 15 amino acids. V lost 1 base, J lost 6 bases, and 12 bases lay in between. The CDR3 sequence: CASSPLGAVDEKLFF. In DNA form, the CDR3 reads TGTGCCAGCTCACCACTGGGCGCTGTCGATGAAAAACTGTTTTTT.

At least ten counts were recorded for this clonotype. This chain connects TRBV3-1 to TRBJ2-3; D could derive from TRBD1 or TRBD2 (6 bases each). Trimming cost V 9 bases and J 11 bases, with 15 bases left between them. The CDR3 is 11 amino acids. CDR1 and CDR2 from the germline V gene are LGHDT and YNNKEL (reference sequence). In nucleotides, the CDR3 is TGTGCCAGTAACCAGGGGCGGGAGCAGTATTTT. Amino acid sequence: CASNQGREQYF.

Many counts were recorded for this clonotype. This chain connects TRBV4-3 to TRBJ1-1; TRBD1 agrees at 8 bases. Looked up from germline, CDR1 is LGHNA and CDR2 is YSLEER. After removal of 3 bases from V and 4 bases from J, the junction contained 7 bases not matched to a gene. The CDR3 contains 15 residues. The chain's CDR3 is CASSQDRVWVTEAFF. The CDR3 DNA follows: TGCGCCAGCAGCCAGGACAGGGTTTGGGTCACTGAAGCTTTCTTT.

This clonotype was found many times. The V call is TRBV11-3, the J call TRBJ1-6; TRBD1 might be the D (5 bases). Germline-derived CDR1 and CDR2 are SGHNT and YENEEA. The CDR3 spans 15 residues. Trimming shortened V by 1 base and J by 7 bases, and 11 bases separated the two germline ends. CDR3 sequence reads: CASSLVGQGNSPLHF. The CDR3 DNA follows: TGTGCCAGCAGCTTAGTGGGGCAGGGCAATTCACCCCTCCACTTT.

The chain links TRBV24-1 to TRBJ1-4; 9 nucleotides line up with TRBD1. The CDR3 spans 16 residues. Germline loops: CDR1 KGHDR, CDR2 SFDVKD. Losses at the gene ends were 3 bases for V and 8 bases for J; bases not matched to a gene: 9. CDR3 loop: CATSDPGQGGGEKLFF. CDR3 DNA sequence: TGTGCCACCAGTGATCCGGGACAGGGTGGTGGAGAAAAACTGTTTTTT.

The chain employs TRBV19 and TRBJ2-1; 12 bases align to TRBD2. The J segment lost 10 bases and the V segment lost 1 base, leaving 8 bases of the junction unmatched. The CDR3 has 16 amino acids. In germline, CDR1 is LNHDA, CDR2 SQIVND (reference sequence). The chain's CDR3 is CASSIGRTSGTGEQFF. As DNA, the CDR3 is TGTGCCAGTAGTATAGGGCGGACTAGCGGGACTGGGGAGCAGTTCTTC. Together with reference TRBV19 and TRBJ2-1, the CDR3 gives the full variable domain: DGGITQSPKYLFRKEGQNVTLSCEQNLNHDAMYWYRQDPGQGLRLIYYSQIVNDFQKGDIAEGYSVSREKKESFPLTVTSAQKNPTAFYLCASSIGRTSGTGEQFFGPGTRLTVL.

This clonotype appeared many times. This chain uses TRBV11-1 with TRBJ2-5, with 8 bases lining up with TRBD2. This CDR3 comprises 15 residues. Trimming at V came to 4 bases and at J to 0 bases, leaving 4 bases not matched to a gene. Germline CDR1 is SGHAT and CDR2 is FQDESV (reference sequence). This CDR3 reads CASSSLLADQETQYF. The CDR3 DNA is TGTGCCAGCAGCTCCCTACTAGCGGACCAAGAGACCCAGTACTTC.

The chain carries TRBV7-2 and TRBJ2-4; D ambiguous. From germline, CDR1 is SGHTA and CDR2 FQGNSA. This CDR3 has 12 residues. Trimming removed 2 bases from V and 6 bases from J, with 5 bases in between. CDR3 protein: CASSLSGNIQYF. The CDR3 DNA follows: TGTGCCAGCAGCTTATCGGGAAACATTCAGTACTTC.

The chain joins TRBV18 to TRBJ1-1; weak D call: TRBD1 (5 bases). The CDR3 spans 13 residues. V lost 3 bases and J lost 6, with 11 bases in between. In germline, CDR1 is KGHSH, CDR2 LQKENI. The DNA of the CDR3 is TGTGCCAGCTCACCCGGGACGATAGCTGAAGCTTTCTTT. This gives the protein CASSPGTIAEAFF.

This clonotype was counted ten times or more. This rearrangement joins TRBV5-1 to TRBJ2-7; 7 bases agree with TRBD2. The V gene's germline CDR1 is SGHRS and CDR2 YFSETQ. V was pared by 0 bases and J by 6 bases, with 9 bases of the junction left unmatched. The CDR3 is 15 amino acids. CDR3 sequence: CASSLEAGAFSEQYF. CDR3 sequence (DNA): TGCGCCAGCAGCTTGGAGGCGGGAGCTTTCTCCGAGCAGTACTTC.

This clonotype was observed a handful of times. V gene TRBV5-8 combines with J gene TRBJ2-7, with D perhaps assigned TRBD1 or TRBD2 (5 bases each). This CDR3 is 12 amino acids long. Germline V gene lookup returns CDR1 SGHTS and CDR2 YDEGEE. With 4 bases removed from V and 3 bases from J, the gap between germline ends came to 8 bases. The CDR3: CASSRDLYEQYF. The CDR3 DNA is TGTGCCAGCAGCCGGGACCTCTACGAGCAGTACTTC.

There are many counts of this clonotype. The chain recombines TRBV12-3 or TRBV12-4 with TRBJ2-4, with 8 nucleotides matching TRBD2. V lost 1 base and J lost 1; bases outside the gene matches: 6. CDR3 size: 17 residues. The DNA of the CDR3 is TGTGCCAGCAGTTTAGTAGGGCTAGCGGGCGCCAAAAACATTCAGTACTTC. Translating it yields CASSLVGLAGAKNIQYF.

This clonotype was seen more than once but under ten times. A clone one base away is much larger, so this may be a read error. The V and J genes are TRBV27 and TRBJ1-5; D gene unclear. This CDR3 comprises 12 residues. The ends were cut back, 3 bases at V and 3 bases at J, with 3 bases in the middle. CDR1 MNHEY and CDR2 SMNVEV come from the germline V gene (reference sequence). The CDR3 here is CASSFLNQPQHF. CDR3 in DNA: TGTGCCAGCAGTTTCCTCAATCAGCCCCAGCATTTT.

This clonotype was picked up many times. The junction does not match germline at one end; this may be a read error. This rearrangement joins TRBV19 to TRBJ2-1, with TRBD2 identical over 13 bases. CDR3 size: 13 residues. CDR1 and CDR2 from the germline V gene are LNHDA and SQIVND (reference sequence). The CDR3 nucleotides are TGTGCCAGTAGTATGGGGACTAGCGGGACAACGGTCTTC. Protein: CASSMGTSGTTVF.

At least ten counts were recorded for this clonotype. The rearrangement uses TRBV18 and TRBJ1-4; D is possibly TRBD1 (6 bases). Germline CDR1 KGHSH, CDR2 LQKENI. This CDR3 comprises 14 residues. The V end was cut by 6 bases, the J end by 3 bases, with 11 bases between. The CDR3 loop is CASSEGGSNEKLFF. The CDR3 coding sequence is TGTGCCAGCTCGGAAGGGGGATCTAATGAAAAACTGTTTTTT.

This chain connects TRBV6-1 to TRBJ1-2; no clear D. The CDR3 has 14 amino acids. Germline CDR1 MNHNS, CDR2 SASEGT. V lost 3 bases, J lost 6 bases, and 14 bases lay in between. CDR3 nucleotide sequence: TGTGCCAGCAGTGATGAAGCCTTGAGTAATGGCTACACCTTC. This gives the protein CASSDEALSNGYTF.

This clonotype came up many times. CDR3 loop: CASTTSPTSGRETQYF. DNA of the CDR3: TGTGCCAGCACCACCTCACCGACTAGCGGGAGGGAGACCCAGTACTTC. The chain has TRBV9 and TRBJ2-5, with TRBD2 matching 13 bases. Germline-derived CDR1 and CDR2 are SGDLS and YYNGEE. The CDR3 totals 16 residues. V dropped 6 bases and J dropped 5; count of bases not matched to a gene: 10.